This is a list of T cell receptor beta chains from one sample in a study of CD8 T cells in Susac syndrome. TCRdb called the immunoSEQ multiplex PCR reads again in MiXCR, with one record for every CDR3 protein. Here the sample spans over 95,000 distinct CDR3 sequences, around 90% being singletons. Sequencing was carried out using CD4+ T cells from PBMCs. These receptors came from a human donor in good health. Both conserved end residues are part of each CDR3. Each record gives: J gene, clone size, D gene, V gene, CDR3 protein, CDR3 DNA. A D gene is named only where the DNA matches it firmly. Part of the rows lack a size; the others show once, few, many or a class for expanded clones.

J gene: TRBJ2-7; clone size: -; D gene: TRBD1; V gene: TRBV3-1; CDR3 protein: CASSRNVGTGGTYEQYF; CDR3 DNA: TGTGCCAGCAGCCGGAACGTGGGGACAGGGGGTACCTACGAGCAGTACTTC
J gene: TRBJ2-7; clone size: -; D gene: -; V gene: TRBV4-1; CDR3 protein: CASSQDGPEQYF; CDR3 DNA: TGCGCCAGCAGCCAAGATGGGCCCGAGCAGTACTTC
J gene: TRBJ2-1; clone size: once; D gene: TRBD2; V gene: TRBV3-1; CDR3 protein: CASSQPQWTSGRPYNEQFF; CDR3 DNA: TGTGCCAGCAGCCAACCCCAGTGGACTAGCGGGAGACCCTACAATGAGCAGTTCTTC
J gene: TRBJ2-7; clone size: -; D gene: TRBD2; V gene: TRBV5-1; CDR3 protein: CASSPAGGGGRQYF; CDR3 DNA: TGCGCCAGCAGCCCCGCGGGGGGCGGAGGGCGGCAGTACTTC
J gene: TRBJ2-5; clone size: -; D gene: -; V gene: TRBV2; CDR3 protein: CASSEGSQETQYF; CDR3 DNA: TGTGCCAGCAGTGAGGGTTCCCAAGAGACCCAGTACTTC
J gene: TRBJ2-2; clone size: -; D gene: -; V gene: TRBV6-5; CDR3 protein: CASTSRRRDGGELFF; CDR3 DNA: TGTGCCAGCACCTCTCGAAGGAGGGATGGCGGGGAGCTGTTTTTT
J gene: TRBJ2-1; clone size: -; D gene: TRBD2; V gene: TRBV12-3/TRBV12-4; CDR3 protein: CASIPSGRGGAAGDEQFF; CDR3 DNA: TGTGCCAGCATTCCCTCGGGGCGCGGGGGGGCTGCTGGAGATGAGCAGTTCTTC
J gene: TRBJ1-3; clone size: once; D gene: -; V gene: TRBV5-6; CDR3 protein: CASSSDSPSGNTIYF; CDR3 DNA: TGTGCCAGCAGCTCGGACAGTCCATCTGGAAACACCATATATTTT
J gene: TRBJ2-2; clone size: -; D gene: -; V gene: TRBV7-9; CDR3 protein: CASSLIELARTGELFF; CDR3 DNA: TGTGCCAGCAGCTTAATCGAACTAGCCCGCACCGGGGAGCTGTTTTTT
J gene: TRBJ2-1; clone size: once; D gene: -; V gene: TRBV6-5; CDR3 protein: CAAQGLDNEQFF; CDR3 DNA: TGTGCCGCACAGGGTCTCGACAATGAGCAGTTCTTC
J gene: TRBJ2-2; clone size: -; D gene: -; V gene: TRBV12-5; CDR3 protein: CASGLDPGPRGELFF; CDR3 DNA: TGTGCTAGTGGTTTGGATCCGGGACCGAGAGGGGAGCTGTTTTTT
J gene: TRBJ1-2; clone size: -; D gene: -; V gene: TRBV7-2; CDR3 protein: CASSSSGGKGYTF; CDR3 DNA: TGTGCCAGCAGCTCGTCGGGGGGCAAAGGCTACACCTTC
J gene: TRBJ2-7; clone size: -; D gene: -; V gene: TRBV2; CDR3 protein: CASSVSVSYEQYF; CDR3 DNA: TGTGCCAGCAGTGTATCGGTTTCCTACGAGCAGTACTTC
J gene: TRBJ1-1; clone size: -; D gene: -; V gene: TRBV3-1; CDR3 protein: CASSQGGVNTEAFF; CDR3 DNA: TGTGCCAGCAGCCAAGGAGGGGTTAACACTGAAGCTTTCTTT
J gene: TRBJ1-2; clone size: -; D gene: TRBD1; V gene: TRBV5-1; CDR3 protein: CASSSGTASSGYTF; CDR3 DNA: TGCGCCAGCAGCTCTGGGACAGCCTCCTCTGGCTACACCTTC
J gene: TRBJ1-1; clone size: -; D gene: -; V gene: TRBV5-6; CDR3 protein: CASSLAPTTGSRVTEAFF; CDR3 DNA: TGTGCCAGCAGCTTGGCTCCTACCACAGGGAGTAGGGTTACTGAAGCTTTCTTT
J gene: TRBJ2-1; clone size: -; D gene: -; V gene: TRBV3-1; CDR3 protein: CASSQPPIGSNEQFF; CDR3 DNA: TGTGCCAGCAGCCAGCCACCCATAGGGAGCAATGAGCAGTTCTTC
J gene: TRBJ2-7; clone size: -; D gene: TRBD2; V gene: TRBV14; CDR3 protein: CASSQLSGRAYEQYF; CDR3 DNA: TGTGCCAGCAGCCAGCTTAGCGGGAGGGCCTACGAGCAGTACTTC
J gene: TRBJ2-5; clone size: -; D gene: -; V gene: TRBV5-4; CDR3 protein: CASSAQGPETQYF; CDR3 DNA: TGTGCCAGCAGCGCACAGGGCCCGGAGACCCAGTACTTC
J gene: TRBJ1-1; clone size: -; D gene: -; V gene: TRBV7-2; CDR3 protein: CASSPRVVVEAFF; CDR3 DNA: TGTGCCAGCAGCCCCCGGGTTGTTGTTGAAGCTTTCTTT
J gene: TRBJ2-1; clone size: -; D gene: -; V gene: TRBV12-3/TRBV12-4; CDR3 protein: CASRPRSGVSRYNEQFF; CDR3 DNA: TGTGCCAGCAGACCCCGTAGTGGGGTAAGTCGGTACAATGAGCAGTTCTTC
J gene: TRBJ1-3; clone size: -; D gene: -; V gene: TRBV5-1; CDR3 protein: CASSLEAGAGDGSTIYF; CDR3 DNA: TGCGCCAGCAGCTTGGAAGCGGGTGCAGGGGATGGAAGCACCATATATTTT
J gene: TRBJ1-2; clone size: -; D gene: -; V gene: TRBV30; CDR3 protein: CAWRESIVETYGYTF; CDR3 DNA: TGTGCCTGGAGGGAGTCAATCGTGGAGACCTATGGCTACACCTTC
J gene: TRBJ2-1; clone size: -; D gene: TRBD2; V gene: TRBV5-7; CDR3 protein: CASSLVGTSGNNEQFF; CDR3 DNA: TGTGCCAGCAGCTTGGTTGGGACTAGCGGTAACAATGAGCAGTTCTTC
J gene: TRBJ2-7; clone size: -; D gene: -; V gene: TRBV7-9; CDR3 protein: CASSLAGEEIYEQYF; CDR3 DNA: TGTGCCAGCAGCTTAGCAGGGGAGGAGATTTACGAGCAGTACTTC
J gene: TRBJ1-5; clone size: -; D gene: -; V gene: TRBV19; CDR3 protein: CASSIDYSNQPQHF; CDR3 DNA: TGTGCCAGTAGTATCGATTATAGCAATCAGCCCCAGCATTTT
J gene: TRBJ2-1; clone size: -; D gene: -; V gene: TRBV4-2; CDR3 protein: CASSQDGGSSYNEQFF; CDR3 DNA: TGTGCCAGCAGCCAAGATGGGGGGAGCTCCTACAATGAGCAGTTCTTC
J gene: TRBJ2-1; clone size: once; D gene: -; V gene: TRBV29-1; CDR3 protein: CSVVLGRGLGNEQFF; CDR3 DNA: TGCAGCGTTGTTCTCGGGAGAGGTTTAGGCAATGAGCAGTTCTTC
J gene: TRBJ2-7; clone size: -; D gene: -; V gene: TRBV12-3/TRBV12-4; CDR3 protein: CASSLDRNYYEQYF; CDR3 DNA: TGTGCCAGCAGTCTCGACAGGAACTACTACGAGCAGTACTTC
J gene: TRBJ1-4; clone size: -; D gene: -; V gene: TRBV5-1; CDR3 protein: CASSLKMGAEKLFF; CDR3 DNA: TGCGCCAGCAGCTTGAAAATGGGCGCTGAAAAACTGTTTTTT
J gene: TRBJ2-7; clone size: few; D gene: -; V gene: TRBV7-9; CDR3 protein: CASSLNPYEQYF; CDR3 DNA: TGTGCCAGCAGCTTAAACCCCTACGAGCAGTACTTC
J gene: TRBJ1-6; clone size: -; D gene: TRBD1; V gene: TRBV7-3; CDR3 protein: CASSLTGSFNSPLHF; CDR3 DNA: TGTGCCAGCAGCTTGACAGGGTCTTTTAATTCACCCCTCCACTTT
J gene: TRBJ2-2; clone size: -; D gene: -; V gene: TRBV19; CDR3 protein: CASKSSVGELFF; CDR3 DNA: TGTGCCAGTAAGAGCTCCGTCGGGGAGCTGTTTTTT
J gene: TRBJ2-1; clone size: -; D gene: TRBD2; V gene: TRBV7-8; CDR3 protein: CASSVGTSAKYNEQFF; CDR3 DNA: TGTGCCAGCAGCGTAGGGACTAGCGCGAAATACAATGAGCAGTTCTTC
J gene: TRBJ2-1; clone size: once; D gene: TRBD1; V gene: TRBV29-1; CDR3 protein: CSVEVGQVNEQFF; CDR3 DNA: TGCAGCGTTGAAGTGGGACAGGTCAATGAGCAGTTCTTC
J gene: TRBJ2-5; clone size: -; D gene: -; V gene: TRBV30; CDR3 protein: CASWGDSETQYF; CDR3 DNA: TGTGCCTCTTGGGGGGACTCGGAGACCCAGTACTTC
J gene: TRBJ1-5; clone size: -; D gene: -; V gene: TRBV6-2/TRBV6-3; CDR3 protein: CASSYSGVEGGNQPQHF; CDR3 DNA: TGTGCCAGCAGTTACTCCGGGGTGGAGGGAGGGAATCAGCCCCAGCATTTT
J gene: TRBJ2-7; clone size: few; D gene: -; V gene: TRBV7-8; CDR3 protein: CASSLMAYEQYF; CDR3 DNA: TGTGCCAGCAGCTTAATGGCGTACGAGCAGTACTTC
J gene: TRBJ2-7; clone size: -; D gene: -; V gene: TRBV11-3; CDR3 protein: CASSTGALPNEQYF; CDR3 DNA: TGTGCCAGCAGCACCGGGGCCCTGCCTAACGAGCAGTACTTC
J gene: TRBJ1-1; clone size: -; D gene: -; V gene: TRBV7-9; CDR3 protein: CASSLDAHTEAFF; CDR3 DNA: TGTGCCAGCAGCTTAGATGCCCACACTGAAGCTTTCTTT
J gene: TRBJ2-1; clone size: -; D gene: -; V gene: TRBV7-9; CDR3 protein: CASSLSGPILNEQFF; CDR3 DNA: TGTGCCAGCAGCTTATCAGGTCCGATTCTCAATGAGCAGTTCTTC
J gene: TRBJ2-3; clone size: -; D gene: -; V gene: TRBV7-6; CDR3 protein: CASSLSRQGSDTQYF; CDR3 DNA: TGTGCCAGCAGCTTATCACGGCAGGGCTCAGATACGCAGTATTTT
J gene: TRBJ2-3; clone size: -; D gene: -; V gene: TRBV7-2; CDR3 protein: CASSLRSVPSTDTQYF; CDR3 DNA: TGTGCCAGCAGCTTGCGGTCGGTTCCTAGCACAGATACGCAGTATTTT
J gene: TRBJ2-2; clone size: -; D gene: -; V gene: TRBV20-1; CDR3 protein: CSAPRGGSTGELFF; CDR3 DNA: TGCAGTGCTCCGAGGGGGGGTAGCACCGGGGAGCTGTTTTTT
J gene: TRBJ1-6; clone size: -; D gene: TRBD1; V gene: TRBV20-1; CDR3 protein: CSARTDRDLSPLHF; CDR3 DNA: TGCAGTGCTCGTACCGACAGGGATCTCTCACCCCTCCACTTT
J gene: TRBJ2-5; clone size: -; D gene: -; V gene: TRBV7-2; CDR3 protein: CASSLIGTEETQYF; CDR3 DNA: TGTGCCAGCAGCCTAATAGGGACGGAAGAGACCCAGTACTTC
J gene: TRBJ1-1; clone size: -; D gene: -; V gene: TRBV9; CDR3 protein: CASSPGVANTEAFF; CDR3 DNA: TGTGCCAGCAGCCCCGGGGTAGCGAACACTGAAGCTTTCTTT
J gene: TRBJ2-2; clone size: -; D gene: TRBD2; V gene: TRBV5-1; CDR3 protein: CASSGRTSGRANTGELFF; CDR3 DNA: TGCGCCAGCAGCGGGCGGACTAGCGGGAGAGCGAACACCGGGGAGCTGTTTTTT
J gene: TRBJ2-1; clone size: -; D gene: -; V gene: TRBV11-3; CDR3 protein: CASSLEGRNEQFF; CDR3 DNA: TGTGCCAGCAGCTTGGAGGGCCGCAATGAGCAGTTCTTC
J gene: TRBJ2-7; clone size: -; D gene: TRBD1; V gene: TRBV2; CDR3 protein: CASRSTGTYEQYF; CDR3 DNA: TGTGCCAGCCGATCGACAGGGACCTACGAGCAGTACTTC
J gene: TRBJ1-5; clone size: -; D gene: -; V gene: TRBV15; CDR3 protein: CATSRDQLPQHF; CDR3 DNA: TGTGCCACCAGCAGAGATCAACTGCCCCAGCATTTT
J gene: TRBJ1-4; clone size: -; D gene: -; V gene: TRBV14; CDR3 protein: CASSRPGWEEKLFF; CDR3 DNA: TGTGCCAGCAGCCGACCGGGGTGGGAGGAAAAACTGTTTTTT
J gene: TRBJ2-1; clone size: -; D gene: -; V gene: TRBV9; CDR3 protein: CASSVGLNSFEQFF; CDR3 DNA: TGTGCCAGCAGCGTAGGACTAAATTCCTTCGAGCAGTTCTTC
J gene: TRBJ2-1; clone size: -; D gene: TRBD2; V gene: TRBV9; CDR3 protein: CASSVNGASGRQNEQFF; CDR3 DNA: TGTGCCAGCAGCGTAAACGGCGCTAGCGGGAGACAAAATGAGCAGTTCTTC
J gene: TRBJ2-7; clone size: -; D gene: -; V gene: TRBV7-2; CDR3 protein: CASSLDARAGEQYF; CDR3 DNA: TGTGCCAGCAGCTTAGACGCCCGGGCAGGCGAGCAGTACTTC